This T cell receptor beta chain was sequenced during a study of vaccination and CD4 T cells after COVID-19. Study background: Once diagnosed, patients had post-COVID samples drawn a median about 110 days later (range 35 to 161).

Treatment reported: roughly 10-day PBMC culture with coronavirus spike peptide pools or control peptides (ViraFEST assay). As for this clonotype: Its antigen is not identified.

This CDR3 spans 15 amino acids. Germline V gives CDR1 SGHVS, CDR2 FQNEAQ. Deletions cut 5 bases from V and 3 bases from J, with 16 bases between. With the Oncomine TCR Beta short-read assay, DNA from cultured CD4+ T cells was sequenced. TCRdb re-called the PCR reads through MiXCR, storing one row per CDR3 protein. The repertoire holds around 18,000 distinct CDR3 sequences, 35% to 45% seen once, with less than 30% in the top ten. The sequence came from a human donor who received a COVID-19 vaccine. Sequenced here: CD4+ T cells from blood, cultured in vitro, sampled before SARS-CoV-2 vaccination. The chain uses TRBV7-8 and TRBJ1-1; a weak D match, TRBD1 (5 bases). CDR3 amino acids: CASSGTMGGYTEAFF. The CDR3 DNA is TGTGCCAGCAGCGGGACCATGGGTGGGTACACTGAAGCTTTCTTT.